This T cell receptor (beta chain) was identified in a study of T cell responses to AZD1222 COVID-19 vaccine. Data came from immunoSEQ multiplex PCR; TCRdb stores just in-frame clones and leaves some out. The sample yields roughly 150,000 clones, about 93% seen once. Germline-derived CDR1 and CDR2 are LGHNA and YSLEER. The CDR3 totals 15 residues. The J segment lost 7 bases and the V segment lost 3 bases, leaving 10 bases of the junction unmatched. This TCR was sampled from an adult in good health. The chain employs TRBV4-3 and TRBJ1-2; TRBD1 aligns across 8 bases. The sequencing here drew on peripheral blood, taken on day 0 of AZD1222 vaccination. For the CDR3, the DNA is TGCGCCAGCAGCCAGGAGACAGGGGACCCAGCTGGCTACACCTTC. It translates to CASSQETGDPAGYTF.